This T cell receptor (beta chain) was captured in a study of control samples from healthy donors and cancer patients. The assay was immunoSEQ multiplex PCR, and TCRdb's table has in-frame clones only and misses some. The sample has 100,000 to 150,000 clones; around 90% are singletons. In this sample, this clone turned up once. Germline CDR1 reads LGHDT; CDR2 reads YNNKEL (reference sequence). CDR3 length: 14 amino acids. Trimming at V came to 3 bases and at J to 2 bases, leaving 0 bases not matched to a gene. Sample: blood. The chain carries TRBV3-1 (or the pseudogene TRBV3-2) and TRBJ1-3, with 8 positions matching TRBD1. The clonotype was recovered from a man aged 35 to 55 in good health. The CDR3 nucleotides read TGTGCCAGCAGCCAGACAGGGGCTGGAAACACCATATATTTT. This encodes CASSQTGAGNTIYF.